Below are 25 T cell receptor beta chains sequenced from a single sample in a study of cytomegalovirus exposure and HLA in healthy donors. Researchers ran the PCR with 60 Vbeta and 13 Jbeta primers. TCRdb keeps only in-frame clones here, not all; method: immunoSEQ multiplex PCR. There are roughly 250,000 clones in the sample; around 65% occur only once, and 2% to 2.5% lies in the top ten. Sample: PBMCs. Source of these receptors: a female donor in good health and CMV-seronegative.

This clone was seen only once. This chain joins TRBV5-1 and TRBJ1-3; possibly TRBD1 for D (6 bases). Trimming stripped 0 bases from V and 2 bases from J, with 12 bases between. Per the germline V gene, CDR1 is SGHRS and CDR2 is YFSETQ. The CDR3 runs to 16 residues. CDR3: CASSLDKGGTGNTIYF. CDR3 DNA sequence: TGCGCCAGCAGCTTGGATAAAGGGGGTACTGGAAACACCATATATTTT.

The rearrangement joins TRBV5-4 to TRBJ2-5; the D gene is possibly TRBD2 (6 bases). The germline V gene encodes CDR1 SGHNT and CDR2 YYREEE (reference sequence). The CDR3 is made up of 13 amino acids. Between the trimmed V and J ends, which lost 4 bases and 3 bases, there was a span of 10 bases. The CDR3 sequence is CASSPPGEETQYF. The CDR3 nucleotides read TGTGCCAGCAGCCCACCGGGGGAAGAGACCCAGTACTTC.

This sequence joins TRBV6-5 and TRBJ1-2; D uncertain. Germline assignment: CDR1 MNHEY and CDR2 SVGAGI. V was clipped by 3 bases and J by 0 bases, with 8 bases between them. The CDR3 has 14 residues. The CDR3 spells CASSYQRTNYGYTF. Written as DNA, the CDR3 is TGTGCCAGCAGTTATCAGCGCACTAACTATGGCTACACCTTC.

This clone came up a few times. The chain carries TRBV29-1 and TRBJ1-2; D is ambiguous. The CDR3 runs 13 residues. V was clipped by 1 base and J by 8 bases, with 14 bases between them. Germline V gives CDR1 SQVTM, CDR2 ANQGSEA. The CDR3 is CSVEGPSVTGYTF. The DNA of the CDR3 is TGCAGCGTTGAAGGCCCTAGTGTCACCGGCTACACCTTC.

The chain employs TRBV6-4 and TRBJ1-2, with a tentative D call TRBD1 (6 bases). CDR3 length equals 14 residues. Trimming shortened V by 7 bases and J by 6 bases, and 18 bases separated the two germline ends. Germline-derived CDR1 and CDR2 are MRHNA and SNTAGT. This CDR3 reads CASNFGPYRDGYTF. The CDR3, as DNA: TGTGCCAGCAATTTCGGTCCTTACAGGGATGGCTACACCTTC.

The chain has TRBV7-9 and TRBJ2-7; 14 bases map to TRBD2. Trimming at V came to 2 bases and at J to 5 bases, leaving 8 bases not matched to a gene. CDR3 length equals 17 residues. Looked up from germline, CDR1 is SEHNR and CDR2 is FQNEAQ (reference sequence). CDR3 nucleotides: TGTGCCAGCAGCTTAACCCAGACTAGCGGGAGGGTCCACGAGCAGTACTTC. It yields the protein CASSLTQTSGRVHEQYF. The complete variable domain, with remaining parts taken from reference TRBV7-9 and TRBJ2-7, reads DTGVSQNPRHKITKRGQNVTFRCDPISEHNRLYWYRQTLGQGPEFLTYFQNEAQLEKSRLLSDRFSAERPKGSFSTLEIQRTEQGDSAMYLCASSLTQTSGRVHEQYFGPGTRLTVT.

This clone was observed once. The chain couples TRBV14 to TRBJ2-3, with D maybe TRBD1 (6 bases). Per germline, CDR1 SGHDN and CDR2 FVKESK. There are 18 residues in the CDR3. V lost 2 bases and J lost 2, with 20 bases in between. This CDR3 reads CASSQRRPDRTITDTQYF. In DNA form, the CDR3 reads TGTGCCAGCAGCCAAAGGAGGCCGGACAGAACCATCACAGATACGCAGTATTTT.

With regard to this clone: A junction boundary mismatches the germline segment, possibly from a read error. The chain couples TRBV7-9 to TRBJ1-1; D unresolved. The CDR3 is 13 amino acids. Germline CDR1 is SEHNR and CDR2 is FQNEAQ (reference sequence). The CDR3: CSSSSVMNTEAFF. CDR3 nucleotide sequence: TGTTCCAGCAGCTCCGTTATGAACACTGAAGCTTTCTTT.

The genes are TRBV9 and TRBJ2-3; 8 bases match TRBD2. Germline V gene sequence: CDR1 SGDLS, CDR2 YYNGEE. V was pared by 2 bases and J by 3 bases, with 14 bases of the junction left unmatched. CDR3 length: 18 residues. The CDR3 DNA is TGTGCCAGCAGCGTGCCAGAGTGGGAGCGGGAGTTAACAGATACGCAGTATTTT. Protein: CASSVPEWERELTDTQYF.

The genes are TRBV6-1 and TRBJ2-7; TRBD1 matches 7 bases. The J segment lost 6 bases and the V segment lost 7 bases, leaving 9 bases of the junction unmatched. The CDR3 has 13 residues. Germline V gene data show CDR1 as MNHNS and CDR2 as SASEGT. The CDR3 nucleotides read TGTGCCAGCATTTTGACAGGGCTTACCGAGCAGTACTTC. This sequence encodes CASILTGLTEQYF.

This clone has just a few counts. This CDR3 is CASSPNRAETQYF. For the CDR3, the DNA is TGTGCCAGCTCACCAAACAGGGCGGAGACCCAGTACTTC. This rearrangement joins TRBV18 to TRBJ2-5, with TRBD1 as a possible D gene (6 bases). Per germline, CDR1 KGHSH and CDR2 LQKENI. The V end lost 2 bases, the J end lost 5 bases, and 9 bases lay between the germline ends. This CDR3 region has 13 residues.

The rearrangement joins TRBV4-1 to TRBJ2-5, with 7 positions matching TRBD1. The J call may not be correct, given that the DNA end is closer to TRBJ2-7. Germline assignment: CDR1 MGHRA and CDR2 YSYEKL. This CDR3 is built from 15 residues. CDR3 region: CASRPFGTALYEQYF. The CDR3 coding sequence is TGCGCCAGCAGGCCGTTCGGGACAGCACTCTACGAGCAGTACTTC.

Only a few counts were recorded for this clone. The gene calls are TRBV25-1 and TRBJ2-7; TRBD2 is a possible D gene (5 bases). The CDR3 length is 11 residues. Per the germline V gene, CDR1 is MGHDK and CDR2 is SYGVNS. Trimming shortened V by 6 bases and J by 6 bases, and 9 bases separated the two germline ends. In DNA form, the CDR3 reads TGTGCCAGCAGGGACTTAACCGAGCAGTACTTC. Its translation is CASRDLTEQYF.

This clone came up a few times. The chain is built from TRBV6-5 and TRBJ2-7; 10 bases are shared with TRBD1. The V segment lost 5 bases and the J segment 9 bases; nucleotides outside the gene matches: 7. This CDR3 comprises 13 residues. CDR1 MNHEY and CDR2 SVGAGI come from the germline V gene. The CDR3 protein is CASSRTGGDRQYF. In DNA, the CDR3 is TGTGCCAGCAGTCGGACAGGGGGGGACAGGCAGTACTTC.

The chain links TRBV4-1 to TRBJ2-1; 9 nucleotides align to TRBD2. With V trimmed by 1 base and J by 7 bases, 5 bases remained unmatched. The length of the CDR3 is 15 residues. CDR1 and CDR2 from the germline V gene are MGHRA and YSYEKL. In nucleotides, the CDR3 is TGCGCCAGCAGCCAAGTTGCGGGAGGGCAGAATGAGCAGTTCTTC. It translates to CASSQVAGGQNEQFF.

This clone was counted a few times. This rearrangement joins TRBV28 to TRBJ1-4; D might be TRBD1 (6 bases). CDR1 is MDHEN and CDR2 is SYDVKM in the germline V gene. Trimming pared 4 bases from V and 7 bases from J, leaving 16 bases between. CDR3 size: 15 residues. The CDR3, as DNA: TGTGCCAGCAGTTCTCCGACAGGATTTATTGAAAAACTGTTTTTT. Its translation is CASSSPTGFIEKLFF.

The chain carries TRBV11-2 and TRBJ2-1; 12 bases agree with TRBD2. CDR1 and CDR2 from the germline V gene are SGHAT and FQNNGV. The CDR3 loop spans 16 amino acids. Germline trimming cut 6 bases from V and 4 bases from J; bases unmatched to any gene: 7. The CDR3 spells CASSSPGTSGYNEQFF. CDR3 sequence (DNA): TGTGCCAGCAGTTCTCCCGGGACTAGCGGGTACAATGAGCAGTTCTTC.

The chain uses TRBV29-1 and TRBJ2-3; D call uncertain. CDR3 length: 12 amino acids. V dropped 6 bases and J dropped 2 bases, with 9 bases sitting between them. CDR1 is SQVTM and CDR2 is ANQGSEA in the germline V gene. This chain's CDR3 is CSVERTTDTQYF. CDR3 coding DNA: TGCAGCGTAGAGAGAACCACAGATACGCAGTATTTT.

The gene calls are TRBV9 and TRBJ2-1; 10 bases fit TRBD2. Germline V gives CDR1 SGDLS, CDR2 YYNGEE. The CDR3 loop spans 19 amino acids. V lost 0 bases, J lost 2 bases, and 11 bases stayed unmatched. The CDR3: CASSVEGPLLAGAYNEQFF. CDR3 DNA sequence: TGTGCCAGCAGCGTAGAAGGGCCCCTCCTAGCGGGGGCCTACAATGAGCAGTTCTTC.

This clone was found a few times. The V and J genes are TRBV29-1 and TRBJ1-3; 11 bases are shared with TRBD1. After removal of 7 bases from V and 1 base from J, the junction contained 6 bases not matched to a gene. Per germline, CDR1 SQVTM and CDR2 ANQGSEA. The CDR3 totals 15 residues. DNA for the CDR3: TGCAGCGCGACCGGGACAGGGGGTTCTGGAAACACCATATATTTT. Translated: CSATGTGGSGNTIYF.

This sequence joins TRBV5-1 and TRBJ2-3; 8 bases map to TRBD2. The CDR3 runs 15 residues. Germline-derived CDR1 and CDR2 are SGHRS and YFSETQ. Trimming took 4 bases from V and 4 from J; bases not matched to a gene: 8. CDR3 DNA sequence: TGCGCCAGCAGCAGGGGACTAGGGGGTTCAGATACGCAGTATTTT. Its protein is CASSRGLGGSDTQYF.

The chain uses TRBV10-2 and TRBJ1-2; D gene ambiguous. The CDR3 is made up of 17 amino acids. Looked up from germline, CDR1 is WSHSY and CDR2 is SAAADI. Deletions cut 0 bases from V and 4 bases from J, with 18 bases between. The CDR3 sequence: CASSESAAGPGVYGYTF. For the CDR3, the DNA is TGCGCCAGCAGTGAGTCCGCCGCAGGCCCCGGGGTCTATGGCTACACCTTC.

The chain recombines TRBV5-5 with TRBJ2-7; no clear D. V shed 1 base and J shed 5 bases, with 19 bases lying between them. This CDR3 contains 16 residues. Germline V gives CDR1 SGHKS, CDR2 YYEKEE (reference sequence). The CDR3 loop is CASSLNPNNLDHEQYF. The CDR3 DNA reads TGTGCCAGCAGCTTGAATCCTAATAACCTAGACCACGAGCAGTACTTC.

Comment on this clone: A read error may produce the germline difference seen at one junction end. The CDR3 nucleotides are TGTTCCAGCAGCTTAGGGACAGGGATTTCTGAAGCTTTCTTT. Translated: CSSSLGTGISEAFF. This chain connects TRBV7-9 to TRBJ1-1, with 9 positions matching TRBD1. The germline CDR1 and CDR2 sequences are SEHNR and FQNEAQ (reference sequence). The CDR3 covers 14 residues.

The gene calls are TRBV19 and TRBJ1-1; D is ambiguous. Trimming cost V 6 bases and J 3 bases, with 26 bases left between them. Germline CDR1 LNHDA, CDR2 SQIVND (reference sequence). CDR3 size: 18 residues. For the CDR3, the DNA is TGTGCCAGTAGAGGTGATTCCCCCCCGGGCCAGCGGGACACTGAAGCTTTCTTT. This encodes CASRGDSPPGQRDTEAFF.